Listed here are 18 T cell receptor beta chains from one sample, sequenced in a study of regulatory T cells in long-lasting Graves disease. Arm-PCR of CDR3 regions with iRepertoire HTBI primers generated TCR beta libraries. MiXCR was run by TCRdb on the multiplex PCR reads, yielding one entry per CDR3 protein. There are hundreds of thousands of distinct CDR3 sequences in the sample; 15% to 20% occur only once, and 29% lies in the top ten. The time point is: persistent/refractory GD, antithyroid drugs over 5 years with positive TRAb. The authors made the TCR library using RNA they extracted from PBMCs. The sequences come from peripheral blood mononuclear cells (PBMCs), collected when the disease was refractory, from a patient treated with antithyroid drugs. These receptors were taken from a female donor with Graves disease.

This chain uses TRBV12-3 or TRBV12-4 with TRBJ1-1; D may be TRBD1 (5 bases). The CDR3 consists of 13 residues. The ends were cut back, 6 bases at V and 2 bases at J, with 10 bases in the middle. CDR3 coding DNA: TGTGCCAGCAGAGGTGACAGCAACACTGAAGCTTTCTTT. Translating gives CASRGDSNTEAFF.

The rearrangement links TRBV6-1 to TRBJ1-3, with D maybe TRBD1 (5 bases). The germline V gene has CDR1 MNHNS and CDR2 SASEGT. Trimming took off 4 bases at V and 0 bases at J, with 10 bases between the two ends. The CDR3 runs 15 residues. The CDR3 here is CASSGVTVSGNTIYF. The CDR3 DNA is TGTGCCAGCAGTGGAGTGACAGTCTCTGGAAACACCATATATTTT.

This clonotype was seen at least ten times. V and J are TRBV12-5 and TRBJ1-4, with D unclear. Looked up from germline, CDR1 is LGHNT and CDR2 is FRNRAP. This CDR3 has 11 amino acids. The V end lost 7 bases, the J end lost 6 bases, and 6 bases lay between the germline ends. The CDR3 reads CASALYEKLFF. The CDR3 DNA follows: TGTGCTAGTGCGCTGTATGAAAAACTGTTTTTT.

This chain links TRBV30 with TRBJ2-5; D perhaps matches TRBD2 (5 bases). Germline-derived CDR1 and CDR2 are GTSNPN and SVGIG (reference sequence). With 0 bases removed from V and 7 bases from J, the gap between germline ends came to 15 bases. The CDR3 spans 14 residues. The CDR3 spells CAWSVGGSAGTQYF. For the CDR3, the DNA is TGTGCCTGGAGTGTCGGAGGTTCGGCGGGGACCCAGTACTTC.

This clonotype was seen more than once but under ten times. The rearrangement joins TRBV5-1 to TRBJ2-7, with a weak D call TRBD2 (5 bases). CDR1 and CDR2 from the germline V gene are SGHRS and YFSETQ. The V gene lost 4 bases and the J gene lost 3 bases, with 14 bases spanning the gap. CDR3 size: 14 residues. CDR3 sequence reads: CASSDPTRDYEQYF. CDR3 in DNA: TGCGCCAGCAGCGATCCGACACGGGACTACGAGCAGTACTTC.

This clonotype occurred many times. The rearrangement joins TRBV15 to TRBJ1-2, with D unresolved. Trimming shortened V by 3 bases and J by 3 bases, and 14 bases separated the two germline ends. The V gene's germline CDR1 is LNHNV and CDR2 YYDKDF (reference sequence). This CDR3 spans 15 amino acids. The CDR3 coding sequence is TGTGCCACCAGCAGGCCGTGGACGGCAGACTATGGCTACACCTTC. Residues: CATSRPWTADYGYTF.

Remarks on this clonotype: This may be a read error, as it is one base from a much larger clone. The chain joins TRBV3-1 to TRBJ1-4, with D perhaps TRBD1 (6 bases). This CDR3 spans 15 amino acids. Germline V gene data show CDR1 as LGHDT and CDR2 as YNNKEL (reference sequence). The CDR3 protein is CASSHLGAPVEKLVF. CDR3 nucleotide sequence: TGTGCCAGCAGCCACCTGGGGGCCCCGGTTGAAAAACTGGTTTTT.

This clonotype was seen only a few times. The rearrangement links TRBV6-1 to TRBJ1-1, with 7 bases aligning to TRBD1. The trim removed 7 bases at V and 1 base at J, leaving 6 bases unmatched. The CDR3 extends over 14 amino acids. Germline assignment: CDR1 MNHNS and CDR2 SASEGT. The CDR3 sequence: CASTPGTANTEAFF. For the CDR3, the DNA is TGTGCCAGCACCCCCGGGACAGCGAACACTGAAGCTTTCTTT.

This clonotype was picked up many times. This rearrangement joins TRBV28 to TRBJ2-5; 9 bases fit TRBD2. CDR3 length: 16 amino acids. Germline V gene sequence: CDR1 MDHEN, CDR2 SYDVKM. J lost 5 bases, V lost 7 bases, and 14 bases had no gene match. In DNA form, the CDR3 reads TGTGCCAGCATCCAGGGGGATGCGGGAGGGCGGGAGACCCAGTACTTC. This encodes CASIQGDAGGRETQYF.

The CDR3 nucleotides read TGTGCCAGCAAGGGCTGGGGGGGCGAGCAGTACTTC. This translates into CASKGWGGEQYF. The chain has TRBV6-1 and TRBJ2-7; 7 nucleotides align to TRBD2. The CDR3 consists of 12 residues. The germline V gene encodes CDR1 MNHNS and CDR2 SASEGT. V lost 7 bases to trimming and J lost 6 bases; unmatched junction nucleotides: 6.

This clonotype appeared many times. This chain uses TRBV27 with TRBJ1-6, with TRBD1 as a possible D gene (6 bases). This CDR3 comprises 14 residues. Trimming pared 8 bases from V and 10 bases from J, leaving 18 bases between. CDR1 is MNHEY, CDR2 SMNVEV, per germline (reference sequence). This CDR3 reads CASSTQGFVSPLHF. The CDR3 nucleotides read TGTGCCAGCTCCACTCAGGGGTTTGTATCACCCCTCCACTTT.

V and J are TRBV6-1 and TRBJ1-5; D might be TRBD1 (6 bases). From germline, CDR1 is MNHNS and CDR2 SASEGT. Between the trimmed V and J ends, which lost 6 bases and 11 bases, there was a span of 20 bases. The CDR3 runs 14 residues. The CDR3 loop is CASREDRNHWSQHF. As DNA, the CDR3 is TGTGCCAGCAGGGAGGACAGAAACCATTGGTCCCAGCATTTT.

This rearrangement joins TRBV19 to TRBJ2-1, with a tentative D call TRBD1 (7 bases). V lost 7 bases and J 6 bases, leaving 19 bases between the germline ends. Looked up from germline, CDR1 is LNHDA and CDR2 is SQIVND (reference sequence). The CDR3 is 15 residues long. As DNA, the CDR3 is TGTGCCAGTATTCCCAGGGGGGCAGGCCTCAATGAGCAGTTCTTC. Translation: CASIPRGAGLNEQFF.

This chain uses TRBV19 with TRBJ1-4, with D unclear. Between the trimmed V and J ends, which lost 1 base and 13 bases, there was a span of 10 bases. Per the germline V gene, CDR1 is LNHDA and CDR2 is SQIVND (reference sequence). The CDR3 totals 12 residues. Written as DNA, the CDR3 is TGTGCCAGTAGTATAGTCGGGCGTATACTGTTTTTT. This translates into CASSIVGRILFF.

This clonotype was seen ten or more times. The J gene is TRBJ1-2, the V gene TRBV7-2, with no clear D. V was cut by 2 bases and J by 6 bases, with 13 bases left in between. CDR3 length equals 14 residues. Germline CDR1 SGHTA, CDR2 FQGNSA. The CDR3 loop is CASSLKTNRDGYTF. The CDR3 DNA sequence: TGTGCCAGCAGCTTAAAGACGAATAGGGATGGCTACACCTTC.

This clonotype was found a few times. The V call is TRBV4-3, the J call TRBJ1-4; 7 bases agree with TRBD1. In germline, CDR1 is LGHNA, CDR2 YSLEER. The CDR3 is 18 residues long. The junction had 8 bases not matched to a gene; V was cut back by 1 base and J by 0 bases. CDR3: CASSQARQGLSTNEKLFF. The CDR3, as DNA: TGCGCCAGCAGCCAAGCAAGACAGGGATTATCAACTAATGAAAAACTGTTTTTT.

This clonotype was seen at least ten times. The chain recombines TRBV28 with TRBJ1-2; perhaps TRBD1 as D (6 bases). The germline V gene has CDR1 MDHEN and CDR2 SYDVKM. This CDR3 has 17 residues. V was pared by 5 bases and J by 2 bases, with 21 bases between. As DNA, the CDR3 is TGTGCCAGCAGTCCATGGTCGTCGAGGGACACCAACTATGGCTACACCTTC. Its protein product is CASSPWSSRDTNYGYTF.

This clonotype was seen many times. The chain is built from TRBV28 and TRBJ2-7, with D maybe TRBD2 (6 bases). Germline V CDR1 and CDR2: MDHEN, SYDVKM. With 5 bases removed from V and 6 bases from J, the gap between germline ends came to 23 bases. The CDR3 contains 16 residues. This chain's CDR3 is CASSLSSHRLVREQYF. The CDR3 DNA sequence: TGTGCCAGCAGTCTTTCTTCCCACCGACTAGTCCGCGAGCAGTACTTC.